This note documents a single TCR beta chain sequence. The entry originates in a study of blood T cells in healthy people across ages. Trimming removed 6 bases from V and 2 bases from J, with 13 bases in between. Germline V CDR1 and CDR2: MNHNS, SASEGT. The CDR3 extends over 14 amino acids. A second PCR of 7 to 11 cycles used a sample-barcoded 5' primer and a J-beta primer mix. TCRdb itself ran the 5' RACE reads through MiXCR, one entry per CDR3 protein. The data show about 640,000 distinct CDR3 sequences, with about 53% seen just once and around 37% held by the top ten. J is TRBJ1-2 and V is TRBV6-1; D ambiguous. The sample taken for sequencing was blood. The receptor's source is a man aged 60 to 69 in good health. CDR3 DNA sequence: TGTGCCAGCAGGGAGGCGCCCGCGAACTATGGCTACACCTTC. It is translated as CASREAPANYGYTF.